Below are 19 T cell receptor beta chains sequenced from a single sample in a study of cytomegalovirus exposure and HLA in healthy donors. With 60 Vbeta and 13 Jbeta primers, the PCR was carried out. Data came from immunoSEQ multiplex PCR; TCRdb stores just in-frame clones and leaves some out. This sample contains about 150,000 clones. The sample taken for sequencing was PBMCs. The receptors originated from a woman aged 45-60 years in good health and CMV-seronegative.

This chain links TRBV9 with TRBJ1-3; D is perhaps TRBD1 (5 bases). The CDR3 extends over 15 amino acids. V lost 3 bases, J lost 9 bases, and 19 bases lay in between. Germline V CDR1 and CDR2: SGDLS, YYNGEE. The CDR3 region has the DNA TGTGCCAGCAGCGCCCGTGGAGGGGACTCTCCCACCATATATTTT. Its translation: CASSARGGDSPTIYF.

The rearrangement uses TRBV30 and TRBJ2-1, with a weak D call TRBD2 (6 bases). Germline V gene lookup returns CDR1 GTSNPN and CDR2 SVGIG (reference sequence). The CDR3 is made up of 16 amino acids. V lost 1 base to trimming and J lost 9 bases, with 22 bases between them. The CDR3 is CAWSGGLANLGGEQFF. The CDR3 nucleotides read TGTGCCTGGAGTGGTGGGCTAGCGAACCTTGGGGGTGAGCAGTTCTTC. The complete variable domain, with remaining parts taken from reference TRBV30 and TRBJ2-1, reads SQTIHQWPATLVQPVGSPLSLECTVEGTSNPNLYWYRQAAGRGLQLLFYSVGIGQISSEVPQNLSASRPQDRQFILSSKKLLLSDSGFYLCAWSGGLANLGGEQFFGPGTRLTVL.

This rearrangement joins TRBV9 to TRBJ1-2; 8 bases map to TRBD1. Germline V CDR1 and CDR2: SGDLS, YYNGEE. This CDR3 has 11 amino acids. J was trimmed by 6 bases and V by 5 bases; bases with no gene match: 0. For the CDR3, the DNA is TGTGCCAGCAGGACAGGGGATGGCTACACCTTC. Its protein is CASRTGDGYTF.

V is TRBV10-3 and J is TRBJ1-1; the D is unclear. This CDR3 contains 11 residues. Germline V lookup: CDR1 ENHRY, CDR2 SYGVKD. V lost 2 bases, J lost 8 bases, and 6 bases lay in between. In nucleotides, the CDR3 is TGTGCCATCAGTGAGGATCAGGAAGCTTTCTTT. Translated: CAISEDQEAFF.

The chain is built from TRBV28 and TRBJ2-7, with 9 positions matching TRBD1. Germline V gene lookup returns CDR1 MDHEN and CDR2 SYDVKM. CDR3 length equals 14 residues. With 4 bases clipped from V and 3 bases from J, the junction kept 4 bases outside the gene matches. CDR3 coding DNA: TGTGCCAGCAGTTCGGGACAGGGAGTCTACGAGCAGTACTTC. Its protein product is CASSSGQGVYEQYF.

A word on this clone: At one boundary the junction diverges from the germline segment, which might be a read error. Other DNA sequences in this specimen translate into the identical CDR3. The chain links TRBV7-9 to TRBJ2-7; TRBD2 matches 8 bases. This CDR3 is 15 amino acids long. Germline V gene lookup returns CDR1 SEHNR and CDR2 FQNEAQ (reference sequence). CDR3 loop: CASSLAGGDLYEQYF. The CDR3 region has the DNA TGTGCCAGCAGCTTAGCCGGGGGGGATCTCTACGAACAGTACTTC.

The chain combines TRBV19 with TRBJ1-1, with D tentatively TRBD1 (5 bases). V shed 10 bases and J shed 1 base, with 19 bases lying between them. CDR3 length: 15 amino acids. CDR1 LNHDA and CDR2 SQIVND come from the germline V gene (reference sequence). The CDR3: CATLGRGGRNTEAFF. Written as DNA, the CDR3 is TGTGCCACACTTGGAAGGGGAGGGAGGAACACTGAAGCTTTCTTT.

The V and J genes are TRBV7-8 and TRBJ1-1; D is undetermined. The CDR3 length is 13 residues. Germline CDR1 is SGHVS and CDR2 is FQNEAQ. The V end was cut by 3 bases, the J end by 1 base, with 6 bases between. The chain's CDR3 is CASSFNKNTEAFF. CDR3 nucleotide sequence: TGTGCCAGCAGCTTTAACAAGAACACTGAAGCTTTCTTT.

The chain couples TRBV29-1 to TRBJ1-2; no clear D. CDR3 length: 14 amino acids. CDR1 is SQVTM, CDR2 ANQGSEA, per germline. Trimming pared 2 bases from V and 4 bases from J, leaving 14 bases between. Here the CDR3 DNA reads TGCAGCGTTGAATGGCAGGTAGAAGGCTATGGCTACACCTTC. Translation: CSVEWQVEGYGYTF.

The chain recombines TRBV7-2 with TRBJ2-3, with 7 bases aligning to TRBD2. Trimming took 5 bases from V and 0 from J; bases not matched to a gene: 5. The V gene's germline CDR1 is SGHTA and CDR2 FQGNSA. This CDR3 contains 15 residues. CDR3 sequence reads: CASSISGPSTDTQYF. The CDR3 DNA sequence: TGTGCCAGCAGCATTAGCGGGCCTAGCACAGATACGCAGTATTTT.

The CDR3 nucleotides read TGTGCCAGCAGCTTAGATAGCAGGGGAAGCAATCAGCCCCAGCATTTT. Protein product: CASSLDSRGSNQPQHF. J is TRBJ1-5 and V is TRBV7-9; a possible D gene is TRBD1 (6 bases). Per germline, CDR1 SEHNR and CDR2 FQNEAQ (reference sequence). The CDR3 loop spans 16 amino acids. V lost 1 base, J lost 1 base, and 11 bases lay in between.

V gene TRBV29-1 combines with J gene TRBJ1-4; TRBD1 matches at 8 bases. Germline CDR1 SQVTM, CDR2 ANQGSEA. The length of the CDR3 is 12 residues. Trimming removed 7 bases from V and 8 bases from J; junction bases left unmatched: 6. The CDR3: CSAGQGGEKLFF. CDR3 nucleotide sequence: TGCAGCGCCGGACAGGGAGGAGAAAAACTGTTTTTT.

The V gene is TRBV10-3, the J gene TRBJ1-1, with TRBD1 matching 8 bases. Looked up from germline, CDR1 is ENHRY and CDR2 is SYGVKD. The CDR3 has 13 residues. Trimming cost V 6 bases and J 1 base; bases outside gene matches: 1. CDR3 nucleotides: TGTGCCATCAGGGGGACAGGGAACACTGAAGCTTTCTTT. Translation: CAIRGTGNTEAFF.

This chain connects TRBV9 to TRBJ2-2, with D possibly matching TRBD2 (6 bases). V was pared by 9 bases and J by 10 bases, with 19 bases between. The CDR3 length is 13 residues. Germline CDR1 reads SGDLS; CDR2 reads YYNGEE. CDR3 residues: CATNNGEGLELFF. The DNA of the CDR3 is TGTGCCACCAACAATGGAGAGGGACTGGAGCTGTTTTTT. The variable domain in full, with the rest retrieved from reference TRBV9 and TRBJ2-2, is DSGVTQTPKHLITATGQRVTLRCSPRSGDLSVYWYQQSLDQGLQFLIQYYNGEERAKGNILERFSAQQFPDLHSELNLSSLELGDSALYFCATNNGEGLELFFGEGSRLTVL.

This chain connects TRBV6-1 to TRBJ1-1, with a weak D call TRBD1 (5 bases). The CDR3 is made up of 12 amino acids. The V end was cut by 4 bases, the J end by 4 bases, with 7 bases between. Germline lookup yields CDR1 MNHNS and CDR2 SASEGT. CDR3 protein: CASSGGVTEAFF. In DNA form, the CDR3 reads TGTGCCAGCAGTGGGGGGGTCACTGAAGCTTTCTTT.

This sequence joins TRBV7-8 and TRBJ1-1; D not certain. Germline values: CDR1 SGHVS, CDR2 FQNEAQ. The CDR3 is 16 amino acids. The V end lost 5 bases, the J end lost 0 bases, and 16 bases lay between the germline ends. The CDR3 protein is CASSAQGGLMNTEAFF. CDR3 DNA: TGTGCCAGCAGCGCTCAAGGAGGACTTATGAACACTGAAGCTTTCTTT.

The chain recombines TRBV11-1 with TRBJ1-6; TRBD1 matches at 8 bases. The CDR3 contains 14 residues. CDR1 and CDR2 from the germline V gene are SGHAT and FQDESV (reference sequence). J was trimmed by 7 bases and V by 1 base; bases with no gene match: 0. CDR3 protein: CASSLDRGNSPLHF. CDR3 nucleotides: TGTGCCAGCAGCTTAGACAGGGGGAATTCACCCCTCCACTTT.

For this clone: Other nucleotide sequences in the sample specify the same CDR3. The V call is TRBV5-1, the J call TRBJ2-7, with TRBD1 matching over 7 bases. The ends lost 0 bases at V and 2 bases at J; junction bases unmatched: 2. This CDR3 is built from 14 residues. The V gene's germline CDR1 is SGHRS and CDR2 YFSETQ. The chain's CDR3 is CASSLGQGAYEQYF. CDR3 in DNA: TGCGCCAGCAGCTTGGGGCAGGGGGCCTACGAGCAGTACTTC. The entire variable domain, with the rest obtained from reference TRBV5-1 and TRBJ2-7, is as follows: KAGVTQTPRYLIKTRGQQVTLSCSPISGHRSVSWYQQTPGQGLQFLFEYFSETQRNKGNFPGRFSGRQFSNSRSEMNVSTLELGDSALYLCASSLGQGAYEQYFGPGTRLTVT.

The V and J genes are TRBV7-9 and TRBJ1-1; 7 bases are a match to TRBD1. V lost 2 bases and J lost 3; bases outside the gene matches: 6. The CDR3 contains 15 residues. Germline values: CDR1 SEHNR, CDR2 FQNEAQ (reference sequence). The CDR3 reads CASSLRQGRDTEAFF. The CDR3 DNA reads as TGTGCCAGCAGCTTAAGACAGGGAAGGGACACTGAAGCTTTCTTT.